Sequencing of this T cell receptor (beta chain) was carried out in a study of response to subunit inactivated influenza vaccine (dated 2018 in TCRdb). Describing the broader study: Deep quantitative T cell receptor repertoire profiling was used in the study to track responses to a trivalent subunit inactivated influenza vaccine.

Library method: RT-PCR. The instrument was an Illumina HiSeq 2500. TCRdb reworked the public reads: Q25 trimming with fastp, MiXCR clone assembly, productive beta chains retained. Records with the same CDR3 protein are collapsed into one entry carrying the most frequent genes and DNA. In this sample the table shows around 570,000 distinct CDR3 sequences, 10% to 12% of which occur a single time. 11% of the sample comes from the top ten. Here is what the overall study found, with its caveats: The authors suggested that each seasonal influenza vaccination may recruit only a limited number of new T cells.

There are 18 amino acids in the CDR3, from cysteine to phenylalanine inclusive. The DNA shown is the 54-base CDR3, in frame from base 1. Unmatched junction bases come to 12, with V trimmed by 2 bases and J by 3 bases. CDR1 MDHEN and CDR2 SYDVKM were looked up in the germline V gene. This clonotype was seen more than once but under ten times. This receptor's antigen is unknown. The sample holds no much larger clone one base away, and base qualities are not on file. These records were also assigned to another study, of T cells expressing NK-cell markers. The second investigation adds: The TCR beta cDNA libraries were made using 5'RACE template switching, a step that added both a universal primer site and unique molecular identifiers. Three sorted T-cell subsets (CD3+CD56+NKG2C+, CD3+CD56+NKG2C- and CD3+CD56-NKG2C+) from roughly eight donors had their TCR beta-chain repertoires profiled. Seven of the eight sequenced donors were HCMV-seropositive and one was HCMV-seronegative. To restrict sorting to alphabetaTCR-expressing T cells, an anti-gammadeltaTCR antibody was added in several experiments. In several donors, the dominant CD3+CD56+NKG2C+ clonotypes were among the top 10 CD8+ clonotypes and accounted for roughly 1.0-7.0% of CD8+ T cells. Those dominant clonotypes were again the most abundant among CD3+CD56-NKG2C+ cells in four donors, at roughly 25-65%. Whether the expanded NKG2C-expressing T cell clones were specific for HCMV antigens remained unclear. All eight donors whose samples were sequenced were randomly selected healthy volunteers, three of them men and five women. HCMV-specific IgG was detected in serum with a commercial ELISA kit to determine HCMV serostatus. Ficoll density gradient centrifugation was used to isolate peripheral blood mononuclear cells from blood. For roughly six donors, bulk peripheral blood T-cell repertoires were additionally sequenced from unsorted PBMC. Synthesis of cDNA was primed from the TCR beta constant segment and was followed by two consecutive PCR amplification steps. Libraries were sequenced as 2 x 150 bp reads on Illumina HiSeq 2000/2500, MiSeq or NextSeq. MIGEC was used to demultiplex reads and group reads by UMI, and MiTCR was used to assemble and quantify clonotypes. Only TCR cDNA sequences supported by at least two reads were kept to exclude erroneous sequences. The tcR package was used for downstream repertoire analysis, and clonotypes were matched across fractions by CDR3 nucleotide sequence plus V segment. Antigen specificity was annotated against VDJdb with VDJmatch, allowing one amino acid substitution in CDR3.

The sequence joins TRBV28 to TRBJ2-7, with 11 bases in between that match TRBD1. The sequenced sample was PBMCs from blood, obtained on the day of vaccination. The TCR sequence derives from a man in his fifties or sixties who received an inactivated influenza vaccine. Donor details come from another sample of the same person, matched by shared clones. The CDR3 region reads CASSLPGQGAGIRYEQYF. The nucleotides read TGTGCCAGCAGTTTACCCGGACAGGGGGCGGGTATCCGCTACGAGCAGTACTTC.